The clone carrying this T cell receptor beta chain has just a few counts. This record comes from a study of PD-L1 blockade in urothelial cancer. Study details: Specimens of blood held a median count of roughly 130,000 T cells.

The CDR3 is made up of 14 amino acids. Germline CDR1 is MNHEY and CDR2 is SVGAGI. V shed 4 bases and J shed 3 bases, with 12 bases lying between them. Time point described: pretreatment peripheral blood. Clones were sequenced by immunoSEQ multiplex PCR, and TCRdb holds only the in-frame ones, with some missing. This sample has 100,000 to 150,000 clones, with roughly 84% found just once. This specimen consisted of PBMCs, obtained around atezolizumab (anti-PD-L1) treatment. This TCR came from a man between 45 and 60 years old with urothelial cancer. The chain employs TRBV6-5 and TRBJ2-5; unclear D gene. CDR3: CASSLGLGEETQYF. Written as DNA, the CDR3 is TGTGCCAGCAGTTTGGGTCTAGGCGAAGAGACCCAGTACTTC.